This TCR beta chain was found in a study of shared clonotypes between healthy human individuals. Every unsorted PBMC PCR replicate was loaded with roughly 0.3 ug DNA, roughly 30,000 T cell genomes. TCRdb's copy holds only in-frame clones and misses some; the assay was immunoSEQ multiplex PCR. Here the sample spans hundreds of thousands of clones, more than 70% being singletons. The CDR3 runs to 15 residues. Trimming removed 2 bases at V and 6 bases at J, with 16 bases between. Looked up from germline, CDR1 is SGHRS and CDR2 is YFSETQ. Study-wide points: The sampled material consisted only of blood, and tissue repertoires are likely to differ. The genetic and exposure-history diversity represented was limited by few donors.

This clone was seen more than once but under ten times. Its antigen is not identified. This chain links TRBV5-1 with TRBJ2-3, with TRBD1 as a possible D gene (7 bases). The receptor was isolated from a woman aged 40 to 50 in good health. Some clones in this sample may be carry-over from other donors' samples. Input material: PBMCs. This CDR3 reads CASSFAEGASDTQYF. CDR3 sequence (DNA): TGCGCCAGCAGCTTCGCGGAGGGGGCATCGGATACGCAGTATTTT.